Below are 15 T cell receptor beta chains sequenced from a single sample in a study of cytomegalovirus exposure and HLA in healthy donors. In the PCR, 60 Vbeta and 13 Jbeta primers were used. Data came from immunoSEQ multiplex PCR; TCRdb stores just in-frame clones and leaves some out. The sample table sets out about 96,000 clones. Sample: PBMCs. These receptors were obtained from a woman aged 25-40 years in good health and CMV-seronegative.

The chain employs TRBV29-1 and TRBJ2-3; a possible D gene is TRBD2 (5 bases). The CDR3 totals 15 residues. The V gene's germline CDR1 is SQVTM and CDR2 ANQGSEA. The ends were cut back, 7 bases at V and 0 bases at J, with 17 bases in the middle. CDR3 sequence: CSDGTYSGSTDTQYF. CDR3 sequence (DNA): TGCAGCGACGGCACCTACAGCGGAAGCACAGATACGCAGTATTTT.

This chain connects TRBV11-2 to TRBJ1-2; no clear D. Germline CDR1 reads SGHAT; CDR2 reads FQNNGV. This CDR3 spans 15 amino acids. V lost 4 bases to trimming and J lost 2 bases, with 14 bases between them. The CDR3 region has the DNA TGTGCCAGCAGCTCCTACTCTGGAGGGAACTATGGCTACACCTTC. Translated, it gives CASSSYSGGNYGYTF. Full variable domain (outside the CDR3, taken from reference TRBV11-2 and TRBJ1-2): EAGVAQSPRYKIIEKRQSVAFWCNPISGHATLYWYQQILGQGPKLLIQFQNNGVVDDSQLPKDRFSAERLKGVDSTLKIQPAKLEDSAVYLCASSSYSGGNYGYTFGSGTRLTVV.

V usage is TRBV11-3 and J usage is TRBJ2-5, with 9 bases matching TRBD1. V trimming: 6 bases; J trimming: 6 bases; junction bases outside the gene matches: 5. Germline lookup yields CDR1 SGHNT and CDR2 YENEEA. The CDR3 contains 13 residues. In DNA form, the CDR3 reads TGTGCCAGCAGTCCGGACAGGGGAAAGACCCAGTACTTC. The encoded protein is CASSPDRGKTQYF.

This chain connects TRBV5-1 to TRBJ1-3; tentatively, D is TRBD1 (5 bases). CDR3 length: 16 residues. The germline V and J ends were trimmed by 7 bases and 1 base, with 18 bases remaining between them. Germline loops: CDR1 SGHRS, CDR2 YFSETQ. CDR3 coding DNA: TGCGCCAGCTCCTTTTCGACGGGGGTATCTGGAAACACCATATATTTT. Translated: CASSFSTGVSGNTIYF.

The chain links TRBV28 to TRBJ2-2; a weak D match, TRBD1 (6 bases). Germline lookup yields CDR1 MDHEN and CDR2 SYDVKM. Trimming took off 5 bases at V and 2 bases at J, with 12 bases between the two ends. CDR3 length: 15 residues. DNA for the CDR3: TGTGCCAGCAGTCATAGGGACACTAACACCGGGGAGCTGTTTTTT. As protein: CASSHRDTNTGELFF.

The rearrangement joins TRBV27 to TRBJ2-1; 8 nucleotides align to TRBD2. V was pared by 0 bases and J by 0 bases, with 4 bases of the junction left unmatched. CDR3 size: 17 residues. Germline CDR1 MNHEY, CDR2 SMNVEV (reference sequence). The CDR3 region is CASSLSTGGISYNEQFF. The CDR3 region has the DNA TGTGCCAGCAGTTTATCGACGGGGGGGATCTCCTACAATGAGCAGTTCTTC.

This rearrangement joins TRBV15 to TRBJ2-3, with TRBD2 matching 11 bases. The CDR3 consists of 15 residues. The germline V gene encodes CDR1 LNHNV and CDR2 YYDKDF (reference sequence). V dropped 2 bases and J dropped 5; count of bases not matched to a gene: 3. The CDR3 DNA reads TGTGCCACCAGCAGATCCGGGACTAGCGGAGATACGCAGTATTTT. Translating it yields CATSRSGTSGDTQYF.

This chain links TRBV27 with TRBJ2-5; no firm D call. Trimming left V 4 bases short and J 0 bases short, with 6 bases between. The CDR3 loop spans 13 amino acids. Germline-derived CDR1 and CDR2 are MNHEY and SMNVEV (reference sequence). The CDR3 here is CASSSPYQETQYF. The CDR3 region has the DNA TGTGCCAGCAGTTCTCCCTACCAAGAGACCCAGTACTTC.

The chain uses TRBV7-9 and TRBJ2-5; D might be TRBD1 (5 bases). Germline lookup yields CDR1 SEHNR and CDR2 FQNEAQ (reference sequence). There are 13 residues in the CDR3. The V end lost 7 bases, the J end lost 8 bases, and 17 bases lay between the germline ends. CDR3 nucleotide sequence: TGTGCCAGCATTGGGGCTCAAGTAAGAACCCAGTACTTC. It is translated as CASIGAQVRTQYF.

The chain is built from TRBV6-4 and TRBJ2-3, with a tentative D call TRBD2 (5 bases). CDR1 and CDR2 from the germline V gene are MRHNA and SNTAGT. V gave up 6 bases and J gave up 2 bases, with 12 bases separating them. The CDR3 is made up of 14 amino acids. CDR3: CASSPGIHTDTQYF. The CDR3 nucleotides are TGTGCCAGCAGCCCCGGGATCCACACAGATACGCAGTATTTT.

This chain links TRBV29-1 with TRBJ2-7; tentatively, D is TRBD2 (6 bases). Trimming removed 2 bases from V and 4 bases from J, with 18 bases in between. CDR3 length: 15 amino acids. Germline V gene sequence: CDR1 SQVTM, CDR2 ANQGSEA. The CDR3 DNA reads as TGCAGCGTTGAAAGTTCCCCGCGGGGTCGGTACGAGCAGTACTTC. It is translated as CSVESSPRGRYEQYF.

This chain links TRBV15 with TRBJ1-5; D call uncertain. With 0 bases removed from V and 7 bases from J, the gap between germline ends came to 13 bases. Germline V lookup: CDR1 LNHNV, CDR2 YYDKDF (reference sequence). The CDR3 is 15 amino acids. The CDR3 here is CATSRDLGGGQPQHF. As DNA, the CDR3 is TGTGCCACCAGCAGAGATTTGGGAGGCGGACAGCCCCAGCATTTT.

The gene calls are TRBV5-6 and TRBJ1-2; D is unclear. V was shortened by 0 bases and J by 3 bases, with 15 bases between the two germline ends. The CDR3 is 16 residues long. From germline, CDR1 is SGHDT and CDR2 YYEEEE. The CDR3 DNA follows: TGTGCCAGCAGCTTGGCCTTAGCCGGTGAATACTATGGCTACACCTTC. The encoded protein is CASSLALAGEYYGYTF.

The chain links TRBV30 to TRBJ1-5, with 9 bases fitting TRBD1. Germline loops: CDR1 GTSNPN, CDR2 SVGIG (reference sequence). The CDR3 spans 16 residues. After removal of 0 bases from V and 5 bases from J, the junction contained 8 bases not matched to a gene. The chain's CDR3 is CAWSVGTGRNHQPQHF. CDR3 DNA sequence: TGTGCCTGGAGTGTGGGGACAGGGAGAAACCATCAGCCCCAGCATTTT.

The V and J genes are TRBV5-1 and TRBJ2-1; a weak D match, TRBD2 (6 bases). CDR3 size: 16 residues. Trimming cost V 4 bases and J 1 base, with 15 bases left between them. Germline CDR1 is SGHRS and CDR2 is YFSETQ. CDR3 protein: CASSLAAGSSYNEQFF. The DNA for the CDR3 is TGCGCCAGCAGCCTAGCAGCGGGCAGTTCCTACAATGAGCAGTTCTTC.